These 9 T cell receptor beta chains share one sample of origin, sequenced in a study of shared clonotypes between healthy human individuals. CD45RO negativity and positive selection for CCR7 defined naive CD8 cells, a population that excluded terminally differentiated effector memory CD45RA+ cells. Produced via immunoSEQ multiplex PCR; TCRdb's table is partial and in-frame only. The repertoire holds about 2 million clones, with approximately 95% as singletons. The sequencing input was naive CD8+ T cells sorted from blood. The receptors here all came from a man younger than 35 in good health.

V usage is TRBV13 and J usage is TRBJ2-1; 7 bases agree with TRBD1. The CDR3 spans 16 residues. The V gene end was trimmed by 4 bases and the J gene end by 6 bases; junction bases not matched to a gene: 12. Germline lookup yields CDR1 PRHDT and CDR2 FYEKMQ (reference sequence). This CDR3 reads CASSSETGPVLNEQFF. The CDR3 nucleotides are TGTGCCAGCAGCTCGGAGACAGGGCCGGTCCTCAATGAGCAGTTCTTC. The complete variable domain, with remaining parts taken from reference TRBV13 and TRBJ2-1, reads AAGVIQSPRHLIKEKRETATLKCYPIPRHDTVYWYQQGPGQDPQFLISFYEKMQSDKGSIPDRFSAQQFSDYHSELNMSSLELGDSALYFCASSSETGPVLNEQFFGPGTRLTVL.

The rearrangement joins TRBV4-1 to TRBJ2-7; a weak D match, TRBD2 (6 bases). With 0 bases removed from V and 6 bases from J, the gap between germline ends came to 12 bases. Germline assignment: CDR1 MGHRA and CDR2 YSYEKL. The CDR3 runs 14 residues. CDR3 region: CASSQDQRESEQYF. The CDR3 nucleotides are TGCGCCAGCAGCCAAGATCAACGGGAGAGCGAGCAGTACTTC.

The genes are TRBV5-1 and TRBJ2-1; D is undetermined. V was trimmed by 4 bases and J by 1 base, leaving 12 bases between them. Germline V gene sequence: CDR1 SGHRS, CDR2 YFSETQ. This CDR3 comprises 15 residues. The CDR3 protein is CASSPYSDSYNEQFF. The CDR3, as DNA: TGCGCCAGCAGCCCCTACAGCGATTCCTACAATGAGCAGTTCTTC.

The chain joins TRBV5-1 to TRBJ1-6, with D unclear. This CDR3 contains 16 residues. Trimming stripped 0 bases from V and 7 bases from J, with 14 bases between. Germline values: CDR1 SGHRS, CDR2 YFSETQ. CDR3 in amino acids: CASSLGRWIQNSPLHF. As DNA, the CDR3 is TGCGCCAGCAGCTTGGGGCGTTGGATCCAAAATTCACCCCTCCACTTT.

J is TRBJ1-1 and V is TRBV6-5, with 7 nucleotides matching TRBD1. The ends lost 1 base at V and 1 base at J; junction bases unmatched: 3. The CDR3 totals 15 residues. Germline CDR1 MNHEY, CDR2 SVGAGI. The CDR3 bases are TGTGCCAGCAGTTACTTGAAGGGGGCGAACACTGAAGCTTTCTTT. Protein product: CASSYLKGANTEAFF.

V usage is TRBV27 and J usage is TRBJ2-7, with 9 bases that match TRBD2. V trimming: 0 bases; J trimming: 3 bases; junction bases outside the gene matches: 6. CDR3 size: 16 residues. The germline V gene has CDR1 MNHEY and CDR2 SMNVEV (reference sequence). The CDR3 coding sequence is TGTGCCAGCAGTTTATCGTTGACTAGCGGTTACTACGAGCAGTACTTC. It is translated as CASSLSLTSGYYEQYF.

This chain joins TRBV5-6 and TRBJ2-7; 11 bases agree with TRBD1. The V and J ends lost 5 bases and 3 bases, in that order; junction bases with no gene match: 4. Per germline, CDR1 SGHDT and CDR2 YYEEEE. The CDR3 is made up of 14 amino acids. CDR3: CASRGQGVIYEQYF. The CDR3 DNA follows: TGTGCCAGCAGGGGACAGGGGGTAATCTACGAGCAGTACTTC.

The chain has TRBV27 and TRBJ2-1; TRBD2 aligns across 7 bases. Trimming cost V 6 bases and J 9 bases; bases outside gene matches: 17. The CDR3 length is 16 residues. In germline, CDR1 is MNHEY, CDR2 SMNVEV (reference sequence). This CDR3 reads CASSPGVAGHTAEQFF. CDR3 sequence (DNA): TGTGCCAGCAGCCCCGGGGTAGCGGGCCATACGGCTGAGCAGTTCTTC.

The chain joins TRBV10-1 to TRBJ1-1; D unresolved. Germline assignment: CDR1 WNHNN and CDR2 SYGVQD (reference sequence). V lost 0 bases, J lost 5 bases, and 13 bases lay in between. This CDR3 is built from 15 residues. CDR3 DNA sequence: TGCGCCAGCAGTGAGTCGAGGACTGCGACTACTGAAGCTTTCTTT. This translates into CASSESRTATTEAFF.